This passage covers 14 T cell receptor beta chains from one sample sequenced in a study of PD-1 blockade in classical Hodgkin lymphoma. The table came from immunoSEQ multiplex PCR; TCRdb's copy has only in-frame clones and leaves some out. The data hold about 16,000 clones, with about 82% observed a single time. Every patient relapsed after autologous stem cell transplantation, and brentuximab vedotin exposure varied. Starting with thawed PBMCs, CD4+ T cells were purified by magnetic negative selection. This material consisted of CD4+ T cells from blood, taken at baseline. These receptors originate from a human donor with classical Hodgkin lymphoma.

The chain joins TRBV19 to TRBJ2-7, with D possibly TRBD1 on 5 matching bases. There are 14 residues in the CDR3. Per the germline V gene, CDR1 is LNHDA and CDR2 is SQIVND (reference sequence). V lost 3 bases and J 1 base, leaving 10 bases between the germline ends. CDR3 in DNA: TGTGCCAGTAGTATCCAGGGCCGTTCCTACGAGCAGTACTTC. This translates into CASSIQGRSYEQYF.

The rearrangement links TRBV28 to TRBJ2-3, with TRBD2 as a possible D gene (5 bases). CDR3 length equals 15 residues. Germline lookup yields CDR1 MDHEN and CDR2 SYDVKM. V gave up 3 bases and J gave up 3 bases, with 13 bases separating them. The CDR3 region is CASSFGGRRTDTQYF. The CDR3, as DNA: TGTGCCAGCAGTTTTGGAGGACGGAGGACAGATACGCAGTATTTT.

This clone was found a few times. J is TRBJ1-1 and V is TRBV5-1; no clear D gene. The CDR3 has 13 residues. Germline V lookup: CDR1 SGHRS, CDR2 YFSETQ. The V end was cut by 4 bases, the J end by 0 bases, with 7 bases between. The CDR3 DNA reads TGCGCCAGCAGCCCGGCACTGAACACTGAAGCTTTCTTT. Encoded protein: CASSPALNTEAFF.

CDR3 coding DNA: TGTGCCAGCAGTTTCTCGGGACTAGCGGGATATCACGAGCAGTACTTC. It translates to CASSFSGLAGYHEQYF. The rearrangement links TRBV28 to TRBJ2-7; 13 nucleotides agree with TRBD2. The trim removed 3 bases at V and 5 bases at J, leaving 7 bases unmatched. Germline lookup yields CDR1 MDHEN and CDR2 SYDVKM. CDR3 length: 16 amino acids.

The chain uses TRBV6-1 and TRBJ2-5; unclear D gene. In germline, CDR1 is MNHNS, CDR2 SASEGT. This CDR3 contains 11 residues. V lost 6 bases, J lost 5 bases, and 7 bases lay in between. CDR3 protein: CASRNSETQYF. The CDR3 bases are TGTGCCAGCAGGAACAGCGAGACCCAGTACTTC.

The chain combines TRBV10-3 with TRBJ2-7, with TRBD1 as a possible D gene (6 bases). The CDR3 contains 13 residues. The germline V gene encodes CDR1 ENHRY and CDR2 SYGVKD. Trimming left V 6 bases short and J 1 base short, with 10 bases between. CDR3 in amino acids: CAISLQGSYEQYF. The CDR3 DNA is TGTGCCATCAGCTTACAGGGATCCTACGAGCAGTACTTC.

This clone came up once. The rearrangement links TRBV6-1 to TRBJ1-3; 7 positions match TRBD1. V trimming: 4 bases; J trimming: 0 bases; junction bases outside the gene matches: 3. CDR1 and CDR2 from the germline V gene are MNHNS and SASEGT. The CDR3 loop spans 15 amino acids. CDR3 in DNA: TGTGCCAGCAGTGGACAGGGTCTCTCTGGAAACACCATATATTTT. Protein: CASSGQGLSGNTIYF.

The CDR3 sequence: CASSRRPRTGGSEAFF. Written as DNA, the CDR3 is TGTGCCAGCAGCCGAAGACCTCGGACAGGGGGGTCTGAAGCTTTCTTT. V gene TRBV7-2 combines with J gene TRBJ1-1; 10 bases line up with TRBD1. Germline V gene lookup returns CDR1 SGHTA and CDR2 FQGNSA. This CDR3 has 16 residues. J gave up 6 bases and V 5 bases, and 12 bases lay outside the gene matches.

V gene TRBV5-6 combines with J gene TRBJ1-1, with a weak D call TRBD1 (5 bases). Germline lookup yields CDR1 SGHDT and CDR2 YYEEEE. The CDR3 is 15 residues long. V lost 2 bases to trimming and J lost 7 bases, with 18 bases between them. The CDR3 coding sequence is TGTGCCAGCAGCTTATTAGGGGCTACCCCTCTTGAAGCTTTCTTT. Translated: CASSLLGATPLEAFF.

This clone occurred once. CDR3 region: CASSGEPAAADTQYF. DNA for the CDR3: TGTGCCAGCAGTGGGGAGCCGGCGGCGGCAGATACGCAGTATTTT. The rearrangement links TRBV2 to TRBJ2-3; a weak D match, TRBD2 (5 bases). Trimming took off 4 bases at V and 4 bases at J, with 15 bases between the two ends. There are 15 residues in the CDR3. Germline CDR1 reads SNHLY; CDR2 reads FYNNEI. Filled out from reference TRBV2 and TRBJ2-3, the complete variable domain reads EPEVTQTPSHQVTQMGQEVILRCVPISNHLYFYWYRQILGQKVEFLVSFYNNEISEKSEIFDDQFSVERPDGSNFTLKIRSTKLEDSAMYFCASSGEPAAADTQYFGPGTRLTVL.

The chain combines TRBV27 with TRBJ2-7; 13 nucleotides match TRBD2. After removal of 7 bases from V and 5 bases from J, the junction contained 5 bases not matched to a gene. Germline loops: CDR1 MNHEY, CDR2 SMNVEV (reference sequence). The CDR3 loop spans 14 amino acids. CDR3 sequence: CASKLAGGLDEQYF. The DNA of the CDR3 is TGTGCCAGCAAACTAGCGGGGGGGCTTGACGAGCAGTACTTC.

V usage is TRBV4-1 and J usage is TRBJ2-2; 9 bases map to TRBD1. Trimming at V came to 4 bases and at J to 0 bases, leaving 3 bases not matched to a gene. Germline values: CDR1 MGHRA, CDR2 YSYEKL. The CDR3 extends over 16 amino acids. This CDR3 reads CASSRTGGANTGELFF. DNA of the CDR3: TGCGCCAGCAGCCGAACAGGGGGCGCGAACACCGGGGAGCTGTTTTTT.

This clone came up once. The chain uses TRBV7-9 and TRBJ1-4; TRBD1 might be the D (5 bases). Germline V gives CDR1 SEHNR, CDR2 FQNEAQ (reference sequence). The CDR3 sequence is 14 residues long. V lost 6 bases to trimming and J lost 8 bases, with 16 bases between them. The CDR3 spells CASRSGLGGEKLFF. Here the CDR3 DNA reads TGTGCCAGCAGGTCGGGACTGGGAGGAGAAAAACTGTTTTTT.

The CDR3 nucleotides read TGCAGCGTTGCATCGCAGTATAATTCACCCCTCCACTTT. Its translation is CSVASQYNSPLHF. The genes are TRBV29-1 and TRBJ1-6, with D unresolved. From germline, CDR1 is SQVTM and CDR2 ANQGSEA. Trimming took 4 bases from V and 4 from J, leaving 8 bases between them. This CDR3 has 13 residues.